These T cell receptor beta chains were read from a single sample in a study of blood T cell repertoires in COVID-19. Here immunoSEQ multiplex PCR was the method, and the copy in TCRdb shows in-frame clones only, minus some. The sample lists 72,000 or so clones, roughly nine tenths occurring once. Sequenced input: peripheral blood. The origin of the receptors is a woman aged 60 to 75 with acute or convalescent COVID-19. The CDR3 runs from the conserved cysteine through the conserved F or W. D genes are given only for firm matches. Clone size is stated in some rows and not others, as once, few, many or a class when expanded.

TRBV5-5	TRBJ2-5	TRBD2	.	CASSLVPGLQETQYF	TGTGCCAGCAGCTTGGTCCCGGGACTACAAGAGACCCAGTACTTC
TRBV6-5	TRBJ2-5	.	.	CASGRAEETQYF	TGTGCCAGCGGCAGAGCGGAAGAGACCCAGTACTTC
TRBV4-1	TRBJ2-1	TRBD2	.	CASSHLSGGPYNEQFF	TGCGCCAGCAGCCACCTTAGCGGGGGGCCCTACAATGAGCAGTTCTTC
TRBV7-9	TRBJ2-7	.	.	CASSLGPPGEQYF	TGTGCCAGCAGCTTAGGGCCGCCGGGCGAGCAGTACTTC
TRBV11-1	TRBJ1-1	.	.	CASSLTSGAGTEAFF	TGTGCCAGCAGCTTAACGTCGGGCGCGGGCACTGAAGCTTTCTTT
TRBV28	TRBJ2-7	.	.	CASSQGGEIRSYEQYF	TGTGCCAGCAGTCAAGGGGGGGAGATTCGCTCCTACGAGCAGTACTTC
TRBV18	TRBJ1-5	TRBD1	few	CASSPTGVADDQPQHF	TGTGCCAGCTCACCGACAGGGGTGGCCGATGATCAGCCCCAGCATTTT
TRBV5-1	TRBJ1-6	TRBD1	once	CASSAYDRGSNSPLHF	TGCGCCAGCAGCGCTTACGACAGGGGTTCTAATTCACCCCTCCACTTT
TRBV19	TRBJ1-6	TRBD1	.	CASSRNHRGSYNSPLHF	TGTGCCAGTAGCCGAAATCACAGGGGTTCCTATAATTCACCCCTCCACTTT
TRBV5-4	TRBJ2-5	TRBD2	.	CASSLVLAGAGETQYF	TGTGCCAGCAGCTTGGTTCTAGCGGGGGCGGGAGAGACCCAGTACTTC
TRBV29-1	TRBJ2-5	.	.	CSVDGGQETQYF	TGCAGCGTTGACGGGGGTCAAGAGACCCAGTACTTC
TRBV7-9	TRBJ2-7	.	.	CASSLGPGAEQYF	TGTGCCAGCAGCTTGGGTCCAGGGGCAGAGCAGTACTTC
TRBV19	TRBJ1-1	.	few	CASSIGGSEAFF	TGTGCCAGTAGTATAGGGGGCTCTGAAGCTTTCTTT
TRBV6-5	TRBJ2-1	.	.	CASSYWTGRDNEQFF	TGTGCCAGCAGTTACTGGACAGGGAGGGACAATGAGCAGTTCTTC
TRBV10-3	TRBJ1-2	.	once	CAISESGRDGGYTF	TGTGCCATCAGTGAGTCAGGGAGGGATGGGGGCTACACCTTC
TRBV6-4	TRBJ2-2	TRBD2	.	CASSDSSGGANTGELFF	TGTGCCAGCAGTGACTCTAGCGGGGGGGCGAACACCGGGGAGCTGTTTTTT
TRBV29-1	TRBJ1-1	TRBD1	.	CSVNRGEGTEAFF	TGCAGCGTGAACAGGGGGGAGGGTACTGAAGCTTTCTTT
TRBV19	TRBJ2-1	.	.	CASSLGGPNEQFF	TGTGCCAGTAGCCTTGGGGGCCCCAATGAGCAGTTCTTC
TRBV6-4	TRBJ2-1	TRBD1	.	CASSPDRGNEQFF	TGTGCCAGCAGTCCTGACAGGGGCAATGAGCAGTTCTTC
TRBV29-1	TRBJ2-3	TRBD1	.	CSVRQGGTDTQYF	TGCAGCGTTAGACAGGGGGGGACCGATACGCAGTATTTT
TRBV10-3	TRBJ2-5	TRBD2	.	CAIAGTSGVNVETQYF	TGTGCCATAGCCGGGACTAGCGGGGTGAACGTGGAGACCCAGTACTTC
TRBV19	TRBJ1-2	TRBD1	.	CASSSQDRADYGYTF	TGTGCCAGTAGTTCTCAAGACAGGGCCGACTATGGCTACACCTTC
TRBV30	TRBJ1-1	TRBD1	.	CAWSPWTGLTEAFF	TGTGCCTGGAGTCCTTGGACAGGGCTGACTGAAGCTTTCTTT
TRBV18	TRBJ1-6	TRBD1	.	CASSPGIGTGDSPLHF	TGTGCCAGCTCACCAGGTATCGGGACAGGGGATTCACCCCTCCACTTT
TRBV7-9	TRBJ2-3	.	.	CASSLGVGQTAPDTQYF	TGTGCCAGCAGCTTAGGGGTGGGGCAGACTGCCCCAGATACGCAGTATTTT
TRBV19	TRBJ1-2	.	once	CASRDEGYYGYTF	TGTGCCAGTAGGGACGAGGGATACTATGGCTACACCTTC
TRBV9	TRBJ2-3	.	once	CASSTGTPSTQYF	TGTGCCAGCAGCACTGGGACTCCTAGTACGCAGTATTTT
TRBV3-1/TRBV3-2	TRBJ2-5	TRBD2	.	CASSQSGEQETQYF	TGTGCCAGCAGCCAAAGCGGGGAACAAGAGACCCAGTACTTC
TRBV11-1	TRBJ2-5	.	.	CASSRRRGETQYF	TGTGCCAGCAGCCGGCGAAGAGGGGAGACCCAGTACTTC
TRBV4-2	TRBJ2-1	.	.	CASSQTGTGNEQFF	TGTGCCAGCAGCCAGACAGGCACCGGGAATGAGCAGTTCTTC
TRBV7-9	TRBJ2-7	.	.	CASSLTAGEQYF	TGTGCCAGCAGCTTAACCGCGGGCGAGCAGTACTTC
TRBV7-6	TRBJ1-5	TRBD1	.	CATGQAGARPQHF	TGTGCCACCGGACAGGCCGGGGCGAGGCCCCAGCATTTT
TRBV18	TRBJ1-1	.	.	CASSPPGQLNTEAFF	TGTGCCAGCTCACCCCCTGGACAACTGAACACTGAAGCTTTCTTT
TRBV7-9	TRBJ2-3	.	few	CASSLGTATDTQYF	TGTGCCAGCAGCTTAGGGACAGCCACAGATACGCAGTATTTT
TRBV7-9	TRBJ2-5	.	.	CASSLVRGPSSQETQYF	TGTGCCAGCAGCTTAGTTAGGGGCCCGTCTTCCCAAGAGACCCAGTACTTC
TRBV7-2	TRBJ2-5	.	.	CASSYQGMQETQYF	TGTGCCAGCAGCTACCAGGGGATGCAAGAGACCCAGTACTTC
TRBV21-1	TRBJ1-4	.	few	CASSKAKSSVENEKLFF	TGTGCCAGCAGCAAAGCCAAGAGTTCTGTCGAGAATGAAAAACTGTTTTTT
TRBV9	TRBJ1-2	TRBD1	.	CASKGTGNYGYTF	TGTGCCAGTAAGGGGACAGGGAACTATGGCTACACCTTC
TRBV6-1	TRBJ2-5	TRBD2	.	CASSEVGLAGETQYF	TGTGCCAGCAGTGAAGTTGGACTAGCGGGAGAGACCCAGTACTTC
TRBV4-1	TRBJ1-1	.	once	CASSQSWTSNTEAFF	TGCGCCAGCAGCCAATCATGGACTTCTAACACTGAAGCTTTCTTT
TRBV14	TRBJ2-1	TRBD2	.	CASSLAGIYNEQFF	TGTGCCAGCAGCCTAGCGGGAATATACAATGAGCAGTTCTTC
TRBV2	TRBJ1-3	.	.	CASMRGTGNTIYF	TGTGCCAGCATGCGGGGTACGGGAAACACCATATATTTT
TRBV6-2/TRBV6-3	TRBJ1-4	TRBD1	.	CASSDGQAANEKLFF	TGTGCCAGCAGTGACGGACAGGCTGCGAATGAAAAACTGTTTTTT
TRBV6-5	TRBJ2-5	TRBD1	.	CACKKDRAFETQYF	TGTGCCTGCAAAAAGGACAGGGCATTTGAGACCCAGTACTTC
TRBV5-1	TRBJ1-6	TRBD1	.	CASSLQGGDINSPLHF	TGCGCCAGCAGCTTACAGGGGGGCGACATCAATTCACCCCTCCACTTT
TRBV3-1/TRBV3-2	TRBJ1-6	TRBD1	.	CASSRDLQGRGGYNSPLHF	TGTGCCAGCAGCCGCGACCTACAGGGGCGGGGTGGGTATAATTCACCCCTCCACTTT
TRBV5-1	TRBJ1-1	.	.	CASSYLGHLNTEAFF	TGCGCCAGCAGCTATCTTGGGCATCTGAACACTGAAGCTTTCTTT
TRBV2	TRBJ1-4	TRBD1	.	CASSEDRAPNEKLFF	TGTGCCAGCAGCGAAGACAGGGCGCCTAATGAAAAACTGTTTTTT